This T cell receptor (beta chain) was recorded in a study of shared clonotypes between healthy human individuals. For this clone: As yet, its antigen is unknown.

Study-level findings and limits: In this cohort, only blood was sampled, and tissue repertoires likely differ. The study found roughly 5.3% of naive CD4 clonotypes shared across a few donors.

Only in-frame clones appear in the TCRdb table, and some are missing; sequencing was by immunoSEQ multiplex PCR. The sample consists of hundreds of thousands of clones, 80% to 95% of them appearing once. The CDR3 covers 13 residues. From germline, CDR1 is WNHNN and CDR2 SYGVQD (reference sequence). The germline V and J ends were trimmed by 2 bases and 5 bases, with 9 bases remaining between them. The naive CD8 fraction comprised CD45RO-negative cells positively selected for CCR7 and excluded terminally differentiated effector memory CD45RA+ cells. Donors were Caucasian adults residing in Nashville, Tennessee, USA.

The sequence derives from a man aged 25 to 40 in good health. Specimen: naive CD8+ T cells sorted from blood. The gene calls are TRBV10-1 and TRBJ2-5, with unresolved D. This CDR3 is CASSETLWETQYF. In DNA, the CDR3 is TGCGCCAGCAGTGAGACATTATGGGAGACCCAGTACTTC.